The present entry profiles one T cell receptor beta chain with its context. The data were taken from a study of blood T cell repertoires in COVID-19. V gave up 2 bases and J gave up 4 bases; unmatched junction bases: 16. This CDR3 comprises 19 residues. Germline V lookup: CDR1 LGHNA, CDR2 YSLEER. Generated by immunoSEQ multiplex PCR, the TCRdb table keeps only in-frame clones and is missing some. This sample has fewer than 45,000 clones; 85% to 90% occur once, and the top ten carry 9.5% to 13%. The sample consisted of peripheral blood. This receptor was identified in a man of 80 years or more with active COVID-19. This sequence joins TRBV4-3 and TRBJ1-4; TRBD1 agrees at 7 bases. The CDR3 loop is CASSQSWVRTGLFNEKLFF. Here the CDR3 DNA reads TGCGCCAGCAGCCAATCCTGGGTGAGGACAGGTCTTTTTAATGAAAAACTGTTTTTT.